This T cell receptor beta chain was captured in a study of T-cell memory formation after mild COVID-19. Study-level findings and limits: Day 15 to 85 contractors were CD4/CD8 balanced; later expanders leaned CD4+.

TCR alpha and TCR beta cDNA libraries with sample barcodes and UMIs came from 5'RACE using constant-segment primers. Each CDR3 protein gets one entry after TCRdb re-called the 5' RACE reads with MiXCR. The profile shows fewer than 350,000 distinct CDR3 sequences, approximately 18% of them singletons. The CDR3 loop spans 14 amino acids. Germline V CDR1 and CDR2: DFQATT, SNEGSKA (reference sequence). Trimming cost V 6 bases and J 3 bases, with 15 bases left between them. Note on this clonotype: What it binds is unknown.

Input material: PBMCs or a T cell subset sorted from them (not recorded which). This rearrangement joins TRBV20-1 to TRBJ2-1; tentatively, D is TRBD2 (5 bases). This receptor was obtained from a man younger than 35 who had mild COVID-19 (a few samples of this study predate the infection). Cell type and time point are not known. DNA of the CDR3: TGCAGTGCGAGAAAGCGGACGGGCTACAATGAGCAGTTCTTC. Amino acids: CSARKRTGYNEQFF.